Described below is a single T cell receptor (beta chain) sequence and its context. The antigen is not known. The study ran its PCR with 60 Vbeta and 13 Jbeta primers. As processed by the authors: A later analysis counted some 87 million unique TCR beta chains, 9.5 million to 13 million shared. Assay: immunoSEQ multiplex PCR; the TCRdb copy retains only in-frame clones and omits some. The V and J calls and clone size come from that table; D and trimming were worked out from the DNA. The sample has approximately 87,000 clones; almost 85% are singletons. V lost 4 bases to trimming and J lost 8 bases, with 18 bases between them. The CDR3 is made up of 14 amino acids. Germline V gene sequence: CDR1 SGHTS, CDR2 YDEGEE. This record belongs to a study of cytomegalovirus exposure and HLA in healthy donors. Study information: A data release that came early held some 79 million unique TCRs from HLA-typed donors. Regarding the study as a whole: A later analysis appeared to link common viral pathogens to several of the most significant clusters.

The clonotype originates from a woman in her late teens or twenties in good health and CMV-seropositive. This chain uses TRBV5-8 with TRBJ1-2; D perhaps matches TRBD1 (6 bases). Sequenced sample: PBMCs. The CDR3 region is CASSRSQGARGYTF. For the CDR3, the DNA is TGTGCCAGCAGCAGATCACAGGGCGCGCGGGGCTACACCTTC.